The rows below give T cell receptor beta chains drawn from one sample of a study of human T cells and chemical hapten exposure. In TCRdb, the RACE reads were re-called with MiXCR into one record per CDR3 protein. The table records over 35,000 distinct CDR3 sequences, about 4.2% of them present only once. This specimen was whole blood, taken in connection with sensitization to the hapten diphenylcyclopropenone (DPC). Every receptor here comes from a man aged 45-65 years with alopecia areata. Some clones in this sample may be carry-over from other donors' samples. Each CDR3 is given with its conserved first and last residue. The D gene is left open where the match is weak. Only part of the rows carry a size: once, few, many, or a class if the clone is expanded.

12	TRBV20-1	many	TRBJ2-5	-	TGCAGTGCCTTGCCTGGGGGTGAGACCCAGTACTTC	CSALPGGETQYF
14	TRBV27	few	TRBJ1-1	-	TGTGCCAGCAGTTACGGGGGGCCGGGGACTGAAGCTTTCTTT	CASSYGGPGTEAFF
15	TRBV10-3	-	TRBJ1-6	-	TGTGCCATCAGTTCGACAGGCCGGAATAATTCACCCCTCCACTTT	CAISSTGRNNSPLHF
15	TRBV6-6	many	TRBJ2-3	TRBD2	TGTGCCAGCAGTCCGGGGGGGCAGTTGGGAGATACGCAGTATTTT	CASSPGGQLGDTQYF
14	TRBV27	many	TRBJ2-1	TRBD1	TGTGCCAGCAGTTTATCGACAGGGCCCAATGAGCAGTTCTTC	CASSLSTGPNEQFF
14	TRBV29-1	few	TRBJ2-1	TRBD1	TGCAGCGTTGAAGGAGGAACAGGGGAGAATGAGCAGTTCTTC	CSVEGGTGENEQFF
15	TRBV10-3	many	TRBJ2-3	-	TGTGCCATCAGTGAGCAGGGCTCTAGCACAGATACGCAGTATTTT	CAISEQGSSTDTQYF
15	TRBV7-9	many	TRBJ2-1	TRBD2	TGTGCCAGCAGCCCGGGACTAGCGGGAGTCAATGAGCAGTTCTTC	CASSPGLAGVNEQFF
13	TRBV2	many	TRBJ1-1	TRBD1	TGTGCCAGCAGTGTATCAGGGGGTCTTGAAGCTTTCTTT	CASSVSGGLEAFF
15	TRBV7-9	many	TRBJ1-5	-	TGTGCCAGCAGCCCGATTCAGGGAGGCGATCAGCCCCAGCATTTT	CASSPIQGGDQPQHF
14	TRBV20-1	many	TRBJ2-7	-	TGCAGTGCCGAACGGGGGGCTGGCCCCTACGAGCAGTACTTC	CSAERGAGPYEQYF
15	TRBV20-1	many	TRBJ2-7	TRBD1	TGCAGTGCAGCCTACGGGACAGTAACGCCCTACGAGCAGTACTTC	CSAAYGTVTPYEQYF
12	TRBV28	many	TRBJ2-1	-	TGTGCCAGCAGTCCCCGGGCAGTTGAGCAGTTCTTC	CASSPRAVEQFF
12	TRBV5-1	many	TRBJ2-7	-	TGCGCCAGCAGCTTACTGGGTCGGGAGCAGTACTTC	CASSLLGREQYF
16	TRBV20-1	many	TRBJ2-3	TRBD2	TGCAGTGCTAGAGCGGGACTAGCGGGGACCACAGATACGCAGTATTTT	CSARAGLAGTTDTQYF
16	TRBV7-2	medium-sized	TRBJ1-4	TRBD1	TGTGCCAGCAGCGGCAAATACAGGGGGCGCGGTGAAAAACTGTTTTTT	CASSGKYRGRGEKLFF
14	TRBV20-1	-	TRBJ2-2	-	TGCAGTGCTACGGAGCGGCCGAACACCGGGGAGCTGTTTTTT	CSATERPNTGELFF
14	TRBV5-1	many	TRBJ2-7	-	TGCGCCAGCAGCCCGGAGGGGTTGGGCTACGAGCAGTACTTC	CASSPEGLGYEQYF
11	TRBV30	many	TRBJ1-1	-	TGTGCCTGGGGACCGTACACTGAAGCTTTCTTT	CAWGPYTEAFF
14	TRBV6-2/TRBV6-3	many	TRBJ2-1	TRBD2	TGTGCCAGCAGTCGTAGCGGGAGGTATTGGGAGCAGTTCTTC	CASSRSGRYWEQFF
18	TRBV6-1	-	TRBJ1-5	-	TGTGCCAGCAGTGAACATCTAATGAGGGGTGGTGGCAATCAGCCCCAGCATTTT	CASSEHLMRGGGNQPQHF
16	TRBV28	many	TRBJ1-2	-	TGTGCCAGCAGTCCCCCTGGACGGGGGTCCAACTATGGCTACACCTTC	CASSPPGRGSNYGYTF
17	TRBV12-3/TRBV12-4	many	TRBJ2-3	TRBD2	TGTGCCAGCAGTTCCAGACTAGCGGGACTTAGCACAGATACGCAGTATTTT	CASSSRLAGLSTDTQYF
19	TRBV4-2	-	TRBJ1-3	-	TGTGCCAGCAGCCAACAAAGGTTCCCCGCTCCGCTATCCGGAAACACCATATATTTT	CASSQQRFPAPLSGNTIYF
16	TRBV24-1	many	TRBJ2-3	-	TGTGCCACCAGTGATGGGACCACCGTCAAGACAGATACGCAGTATTTT	CATSDGTTVKTDTQYF
14	TRBV3-1	many	TRBJ1-1	-	TGTGCCAGCATCCCCCCCGGGGGCCACACTGAAGCTTTCTTT	CASIPPGGHTEAFF
15	TRBV30	few	TRBJ2-1	-	TGTGCCTGGAGTGTTTGGTCTAGCATCTACAATGAGCAGTTCTTC	CAWSVWSSIYNEQFF
14	TRBV29-1	many	TRBJ2-1	-	TGCAGCGTTGAGGCAATGAGCTCCTACAATGAGCAGTTCTTC	CSVEAMSSYNEQFF
16	TRBV3-1	many	TRBJ1-1	-	TGTGCCAGCAGCCAAGAGGCCCGAGGTTTCAACACTGAAGCTTTCTTT	CASSQEARGFNTEAFF
13	TRBV7-2	many	TRBJ2-7	-	TGTGCCAGCAGCCTAGTCCCAGGCTACGAGCAGTACTTC	CASSLVPGYEQYF
14	TRBV28	many	TRBJ1-6	TRBD1	TGTGCCAGCGTTCCCCAGGGGGCGCGTTCACCCCTCCACTTT	CASVPQGARSPLHF
17	TRBV5-1	many	TRBJ2-5	TRBD1	TGCGCCAGCAGCTTGAGGATGGGCGGGACAGGGTCGCAGACCCAGTACTTC	CASSLRMGGTGSQTQYF
15	TRBV19	few	TRBJ2-2	TRBD1	TGTGCCAGTAGTAGAGGACAGGGGGGCACCGGGGAGCTGTTTTTT	CASSRGQGGTGELFF
15	TRBV13	few	TRBJ1-2	-	TGTGCCAGCAGCTTAGGATTGGGGGTGGTCTATGGGTACACCTTC	CASSLGLGVVYGYTF
15	TRBV6-2/TRBV6-3	many	TRBJ1-5	-	TGTGCCAGCAGAGGGTTGCAGGTTGGCAATCAGCCCCAGCATTTT	CASRGLQVGNQPQHF
15	TRBV7-9	many	TRBJ2-6	TRBD1	TGTGCCAGCAGCGCGACAGGGGCTGGGGCCAACGTCCTGACTTTC	CASSATGAGANVLTF
14	TRBV27	many	TRBJ1-3	-	TGTGCCAGCAGTTTGGGGACATCTGGAAACACCATATATTTT	CASSLGTSGNTIYF
16	TRBV12-3/TRBV12-4	many	TRBJ1-1	TRBD1	TGTGCCAGCAGTCCTTCGTTGGGACAGGGGCCCACTGAAGCTTTCTTT	CASSPSLGQGPTEAFF
15	TRBV5-1	-	TRBJ1-1	-	TGCGCCAGCAGCTTGGCTGGGGGTATGAACACTGAAGCTTTCTTT	CASSLAGGMNTEAFF
14	TRBV6-1	many	TRBJ2-1	-	TGTGCCAGCAGTCTAGATCTAGGGAGCAATGAGCAGTTCTTC	CASSLDLGSNEQFF
14	TRBV27	many	TRBJ2-1	TRBD2	TGTGCCAGCAGTCTAAGGACTAGCGGTCATGAGCAGTTCTTC	CASSLRTSGHEQFF
15	TRBV5-1	-	TRBJ2-7	TRBD2	TGCGCCAGCAGCTTGGCTAGCGGGGGAGGGGACGAGCAGTACTTC	CASSLASGGGDEQYF
13	TRBV18	many	TRBJ1-4	-	TGTGCCAGCCGGACCATGATTAATGAAAAACTGTTTTTT	CASRTMINEKLFF